This T cell receptor beta chain was documented in a study of blood T cells in healthy people across ages (dated by TCRdb to the mid-2010s). Background on the whole study: In model experiments, roughly one uniquely barcoded TCR beta cDNA molecule per two T cells was captured by template switching. The study analyzed two additional independent replicas of 1 million unique cDNA reads from the same blood draw for two donors, one aged 18 to 29 and one aged 80 or older. Age-related changes in TCR beta repertoire diversity were measured in the study by deep sequencing normalized with unique cDNA molecular identifiers. Donors of different ages were randomly distributed across sequencing lanes to avoid experimental bias. The donors were split into four age groups: young (average around 15 years), middle-aged (about 40), aged (approximately 60) and long-lived (approximately 80). Findings and caveats that apply to the study as a whole: The CMV infection status of donors was not known, potentially confounding age-related changes in expanded clonotypes. Estimates of total diversity from one million sequenced T cells were regarded as lower bounds and underestimates. Compared with the aged group, more naive CD4+ T cells, fewer expanded clones and increased TCR diversity were shown by the long-lived group, suggesting age selection. Since profiling was done on bulk unsorted PBMCs, naive and antigen-experienced compartments could not be conclusively compared. A strong correlation was found between observed TCR beta diversity and the percentage of naive T cells measured by flow cytometry. Observed TCR beta diversity per million T cells fell roughly linearly with age, and a significant reduction was already apparent by age around 44.

Library prep was done by 5' RACE. Sequenced on an Illumina HiSeq 2500. A second PCR of about 6 to 11 cycles was performed with a sample-barcoded 5' primer and a J-beta primer mix. Each TCR beta cDNA molecule received a unique molecular identifier from a template-switch 5' adaptor carrying 12 random nucleotides. Each sample yielded at least 2.5 million CDR3-containing paired-end reads. First-strand cDNA was synthesized from all RNA with the Mint cDNA synthesis kit, primed by a TRBC-specific oligonucleotide. Following uracil-DNA glycosylase treatment, all cDNA underwent a first 18-cycle PCR with the universal primers M1SS and BC2_uni_R. For the original study's pipeline: For normalization, 1 million high-quality reads, each with a distinct molecular identifier, were randomly selected from each sample. Reads sharing molecular identifiers were discarded rather than binned into consensus sequences. MiTCR, run with a Q25 quality threshold and the strictest error-elimination algorithm, handled CDR3 identification, clonotype clustering and error correction. Lower-bound total TCR beta diversity was estimated with a nonparametric unseen species model using Euler transformation. TCRdb applied fastp at Q25 and MiXCR to the public reads, then kept only in-frame beta chains. One record per CDR3 amino acid sequence lists the most common genes and DNA. The V and J calls follow TCRdb's processing rather than the paper's. This sample has about 640,000 distinct CDR3 sequences in its table, and about 30% of those were observed once. The ten largest clones take up 15% to 19% of the sample.

As encoded in the germline V gene, CDR1 is SGDLS while CDR2 is YYNGEE. Trimming takes 4 bases off V and 8 bases off J; junction bases not matched to a gene: 8. The CDR3 starts with the cysteine, ends with the phenylalanine, and has 15 residues. Of the read, only the CDR3 DNA is kept; its 45 bases are in frame from base 1. Systemically healthy Caucasian individuals from Russia, approximately 39 in total and aged about 6 to 100 years, were included as donors. Approximately 10 milliliters of peripheral blood were collected from each donor into EDTA-treated Vacutainer tubes. Ficoll-Paque density-gradient centrifugation was used to isolate PBMCs, with at least 7 million per sample. Total RNA was extracted from PBMCs with Trizol reagent, with at least 5 micrograms obtained per sample. Naive CD45RAhigh/CD27high T cell percentages were measured by flow cytometry on a PBMC aliquot from every donor. In its sample, this clonotype was seen many times. Its recognized antigen is unknown. The record has no base qualities; no much larger clone is one base away.

This receptor was taken from a woman older than 75 in good health. The chain joins TRBV9 to TRBJ1-6, with TRBD1 matching 8 junction bases. Source material: blood. The CDR3: CASSHEGDRYSPLHF. The bases read TGTGCCAGCAGCCACGAGGGGGACAGGTATTCACCCCTCCACTTT.